This T cell receptor beta chain was obtained from a study of cytomegalovirus exposure and HLA in healthy donors. Points from the study as a whole: Prediction of most subjects' HLA-A and HLA-B alleles by TCR beta sequences was reportedly accurate. Apparent HLA restriction characterized most CMV-associated TCR beta chains in a later analysis. Most TCR sequences showed up rarely, but some public TCRs showed up in many donors. The study designated 150 or so TCR beta chains cytomegalovirus-associated.

Amplification used 60 Vbeta primers and 13 Jbeta primers. Method: immunoSEQ multiplex PCR; TCRdb's copy keeps in-frame clones and lacks some. The sample gives some 130,000 clones, about 80% of which show up once; 3% to 3.5% is in the top ten. CDR3 size: 13 residues. V was pared by 7 bases and J by 4 bases, with 6 bases of the junction left unmatched. CDR1 is SQVTM, CDR2 ANQGSEA, per germline. Turning to this clone: Its antigen is not known.

The V call is TRBV29-1, the J call TRBJ1-1; 10 bases align to TRBD1. The specimen was PBMCs. This TCR was sampled from a male donor in good health and CMV-seronegative. The CDR3: CSDTGTGATEAFF. The CDR3 region has the DNA TGCAGCGACACAGGGACAGGGGCCACTGAAGCTTTCTTT.